This T cell receptor beta chain is from a study of blood T cells in healthy people across ages. For the second PCR, which ran for about 7 to 11 cycles, a sample-barcoded 5' primer and a J-beta primer mix were used. TCRdb re-analysed the 5' RACE reads in MiXCR, keeping a single row per CDR3 protein. The sample shows more than 600,000 distinct CDR3 sequences, roughly 25% of them seen only once. Trimming cost V 2 bases and J 4 bases, with 11 bases left between them. Germline values: CDR1 MNHEY, CDR2 SMNVEV (reference sequence). The CDR3 length is 14 residues. This sample was shared with a second study, whose subject was T cells of mothers and their children. That paper notes: Several children, together with their three healthy Caucasian mothers, made up the donors.

The sequenced sample consisted of blood. The source of this sequence is a boy younger than 18 in good health. The V and J genes are TRBV27 and TRBJ1-1; possibly TRBD1 for D (5 bases). The CDR3 reads CASSLGQGLTEAFF. The CDR3 DNA reads as TGTGCCAGCAGTTTAGGTCAGGGACTCACTGAAGCTTTCTTT.